These 5 T cell receptor beta chains were sequenced from one sample in a study of blood T cell repertoires in COVID-19. TCRdb keeps only in-frame clones here, not all; method: immunoSEQ multiplex PCR. The data contain approximately 170,000 clones, around 84% of them singletons. The specimen was PBMCs or T cells enriched from blood (not recorded which). These receptors came from a woman in her twenties or thirties who had recovered from COVID-19.

This rearrangement joins TRBV27 to TRBJ1-6, with D hard to call. V gave up 5 bases and J gave up 11 bases, with 19 bases separating them. The V gene's germline CDR1 is MNHEY and CDR2 SMNVEV (reference sequence). This CDR3 spans 15 amino acids. The CDR3 nucleotides are TGTGCCAGCAGTCTCTACCCGATATCTGGTACACCCCTCCACTTT. This translates into CASSLYPISGTPLHF.

The J gene is TRBJ1-2, the V gene TRBV29-1; the match to TRBD1 covers 7 bases. Germline trimming cut 5 bases from V and 2 bases from J; bases unmatched to any gene: 2. There are 12 residues in the CDR3. The germline CDR1 and CDR2 sequences are SQVTM and ANQGSEA. CDR3 coding DNA: TGCAGCGTTAAGGGGGCGAACTATGGCTACACCTTC. This gives the protein CSVKGANYGYTF.

Of note for this clone: A junction boundary mismatches the germline segment, possibly from a read error. The chain uses TRBV7-6 and TRBJ2-3; 7 bases match TRBD2. This CDR3 is 13 amino acids long. Looked up from germline, CDR1 is SGHVS and CDR2 is FNYEAQ. The CDR3 region is CASTHIGAGDLHF. For the CDR3, the DNA is TGTGCCAGCACTCATATTGGGGCGGGAGATTTGCATTTT.

J is TRBJ2-7 and V is TRBV19; 7 bases are shared with TRBD2. V was clipped by 3 bases and J by 4 bases; unmatched bases: 12. Germline V CDR1 and CDR2: LNHDA, SQIVND (reference sequence). This CDR3 is built from 16 residues. CDR3 in amino acids: CASSIRSSGYPYEQYF. The CDR3 bases are TGTGCCAGTAGTATCCGTTCTAGCGGTTATCCGTACGAGCAGTACTTC.

The V gene is TRBV18, the J gene TRBJ1-2, with D uncertain. Germline V gives CDR1 KGHSH, CDR2 LQKENI. The V and J ends lost 3 bases and 5 bases respectively, with 19 bases between them. There are 16 residues in the CDR3. In nucleotides, the CDR3 is TGTGCCAGCTCACCCATGGGAGGGCTCCCACAATATGGCTACACCTTC. It encodes CASSPMGGLPQYGYTF.